This T cell receptor (beta chain) was recorded in a study of blood T cell repertoires in COVID-19. Study overall: COVID-19 samples, acute and convalescent, were from the United States, Italy and Spain. PBMCs, B-cell-depleted T cells, or T cells provided the cDNA or gDNA that made up the material.

In germline, CDR1 is LNHDA, CDR2 SQIVND (reference sequence). This CDR3 has 17 amino acids. Trimming removed 1 base from V and 1 base from J, with 13 bases in between. In the source study's methods: Estimation of nucleated cell counts was performed using reference gene primer amplification. Assay: immunoSEQ multiplex PCR; the TCRdb copy retains only in-frame clones and omits some. V and J calls plus clone size are reproduced from that table; the DNA served to infer D and trimming. Of 200,000 to 300,000 clones listed, around 85% were seen once; the top ten hold more than 7%. The specimen was peripheral blood. The clonotype comes from an elderly man with acute or convalescent COVID-19. This chain connects TRBV19 to TRBJ2-2; D gene ambiguous. Here the CDR3 reads CASSIGPIGWNTGELFF. CDR3 DNA sequence: TGTGCCAGTAGTATAGGCCCCATCGGTTGGAACACCGGGGAGCTGTTTTTT. Full variable domain (rest looked up from reference TRBV19 and TRBJ2-2): DGGITQSPKYLFRKEGQNVTLSCEQNLNHDAMYWYRQDPGQGLRLIYYSQIVNDFQKGDIAEGYSVSREKKESFPLTVTSAQKNPTAFYLCASSIGPIGWNTGELFFGEGSRLTVL.